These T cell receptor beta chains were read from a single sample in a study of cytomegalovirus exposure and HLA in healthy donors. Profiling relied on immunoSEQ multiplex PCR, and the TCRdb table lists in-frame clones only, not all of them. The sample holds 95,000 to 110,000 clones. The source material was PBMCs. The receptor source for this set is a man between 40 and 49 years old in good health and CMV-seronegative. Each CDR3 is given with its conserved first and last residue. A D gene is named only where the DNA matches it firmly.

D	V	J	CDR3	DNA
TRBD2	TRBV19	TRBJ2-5	CASTTSGVEPLGTQYF	TGTGCCAGTACGACTAGCGGGGTTGAGCCTTTGGGGACCCAGTACTTC
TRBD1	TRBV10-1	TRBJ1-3	CASSSGTVSGNTIYF	TGCGCCAGCAGTTCCGGGACAGTCTCTGGAAACACCATATATTTT
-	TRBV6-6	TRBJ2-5	CASSYPGGKTQYF	TGTGCCAGCAGTTACCCGGGGGGCAAGACCCAGTACTTC
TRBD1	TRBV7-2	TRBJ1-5	CASSLTGDMYQPQHF	TGTGCCAGCAGCTTAACAGGGGATATGTATCAGCCCCAGCATTTT
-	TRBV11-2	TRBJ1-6	CASSLGRWLSSPLHF	TGTGCCAGCAGCTTAGGGCGATGGCTTAGCTCACCCCTCCACTTT
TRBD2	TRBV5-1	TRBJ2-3	CASSSKLAGGADTQYF	TGCGCCAGCAGCTCGAAACTAGCGGGAGGGGCAGATACGCAGTATTTT
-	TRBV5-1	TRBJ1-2	CASSLGQNNYGYTF	TGCGCCAGCAGCTTGGGGCAGAATAACTATGGCTACACCTTC
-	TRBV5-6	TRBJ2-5	CASGTTVQETQYF	TGTGCCAGCGGTACGACAGTCCAAGAGACCCAGTACTTC
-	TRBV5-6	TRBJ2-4	CASTSRGAGEGIQYF	TGTGCCAGCACCTCTAGAGGAGCGGGTGAGGGCATTCAGTACTTC
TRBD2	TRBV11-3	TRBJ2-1	CASSLYWTSGRDEQFF	TGTGCCAGCAGCTTATATTGGACTAGCGGGAGGGATGAGCAGTTCTTC
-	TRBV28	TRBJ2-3	CASGDGLTDTQYF	TGTGCCAGCGGAGACGGATTAACAGATACGCAGTATTTT
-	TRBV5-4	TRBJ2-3	CASSLGIAVVASTDTQYF	TGTGCCAGCAGCTTGGGAATAGCGGTGGTTGCTAGCACAGATACGCAGTATTTT
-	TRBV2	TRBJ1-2	CVLGGGYGYTF	TGTGTACTTGGAGGCGGCTATGGCTACACCTTC
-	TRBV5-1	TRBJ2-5	CASSLAGSREETQYF	TGCGCCAGCAGCTTGGCCGGTTCCAGGGAAGAGACCCAGTACTTC
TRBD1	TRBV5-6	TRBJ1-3	CASSLQGQEKYGNTIYF	TGTGCCAGCAGCTTACAAGGACAGGAGAAATATGGAAACACCATATATTTT
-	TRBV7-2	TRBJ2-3	CASSFIGGRTDTQYF	TGTGCCAGCAGCTTTATTGGGGGGAGGACAGATACGCAGTATTTT
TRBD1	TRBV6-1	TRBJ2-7	CASIPRGTGHEQYF	TGTGCCAGCATCCCCCGGGGGACAGGTCACGAGCAGTACTTC
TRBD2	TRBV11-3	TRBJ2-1	CASSPGTSGLSSYNEQFF	TGTGCCAGCAGCCCCGGGACTAGCGGGTTGAGCTCCTACAATGAGCAGTTCTTC
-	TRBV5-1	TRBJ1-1	CASSFGGNTEAFF	TGCGCCAGCAGTTTCGGGGGGAACACTGAAGCTTTCTTT
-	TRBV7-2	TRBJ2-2	CASSLRPQRNTGELFF	TGTGCCAGCAGCTTGAGGCCTCAACGTAACACCGGGGAGCTGTTTTTT
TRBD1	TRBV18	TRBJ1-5	CASGQGGNQPQHF	TGTGCCAGCGGACAGGGAGGCAATCAGCCCCAGCATTTT
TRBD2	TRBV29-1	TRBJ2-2	CSVDVTSGRRAGELFF	TGCAGCGTCGACGTTACTAGCGGGAGGAGGGCCGGGGAGCTGTTTTTT
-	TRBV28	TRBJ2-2	CASSGTGVGRTGELFF	TGTGCCAGCAGTGGCACGGGAGTAGGGCGGACCGGGGAGCTGTTTTTT
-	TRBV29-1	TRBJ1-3	CSVRQAGNTIYF	TGCAGCGTAAGACAGGCTGGAAACACCATATATTTT
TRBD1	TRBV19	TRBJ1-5	CASSRARGRPQPQHF	TGTGCCAGTAGCAGAGCCAGGGGGCGGCCTCAGCCCCAGCATTTT
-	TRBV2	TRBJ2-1	CATLRGRPSEQFF	TGTGCCACCCTTAGGGGGAGACCTAGTGAGCAGTTCTTC
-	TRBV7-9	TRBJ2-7	CASSFPEGGSYEQYF	TGTGCCAGCAGCTTCCCCGAAGGGGGCTCCTACGAGCAGTACTTC
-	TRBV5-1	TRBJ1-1	CASSSQMNTEAFF	TGCGCCAGCAGCTCCCAGATGAACACTGAAGCTTTCTTT
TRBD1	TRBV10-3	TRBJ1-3	CAISMGQNSGNTIYF	TGTGCCATCAGCATGGGACAGAACTCTGGAAACACCATATATTTT
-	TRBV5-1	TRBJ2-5	CASSLMTGQETQYF	TGCGCCAGCAGCTTGATGACAGGCCAAGAGACCCAGTACTTC
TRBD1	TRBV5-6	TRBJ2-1	CASSLRTGHREQFF	TGTGCCAGCAGCTTGAGGACAGGGCATCGAGAGCAGTTCTTC
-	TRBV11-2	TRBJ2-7	CASSFHLEYEQYF	TGTGCCAGCAGCTTCCATTTAGAGTACGAGCAGTACTTC
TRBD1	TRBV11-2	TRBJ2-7	CASSLQTTGDYEQYF	TGTGCCAGCAGCCTACAGACTACAGGGGACTACGAGCAGTACTTC
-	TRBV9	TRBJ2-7	CASSAPRDSYEQYF	TGTGCCAGCAGCGCACCCCGGGACTCCTACGAGCAGTACTTC
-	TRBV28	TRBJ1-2	CASILGGASYGYTF	TGTGCCAGCATCCTGGGGGGGGCGAGCTATGGCTACACCTTC
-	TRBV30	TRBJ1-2	CAWTITRGNYGYTF	TGTGCCTGGACCATAACCAGGGGTAACTATGGCTACACCTTC
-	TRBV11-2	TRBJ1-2	CASSLEQGLNYGYTF	TGTGCCAGCAGCTTAGAGCAGGGACTAAACTATGGCTACACCTTC
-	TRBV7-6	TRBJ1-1	CASSLSGEAFF	TGTGCCAGCAGCTTAAGCGGAGAAGCTTTCTTT
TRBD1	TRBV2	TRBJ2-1	CASSGQGTTEQFF	TGTGCCAGCAGTGGACAGGGGACGACTGAGCAGTTCTTC
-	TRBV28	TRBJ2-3	CASSLGLAPRGDTQYF	TGTGCCAGCAGTTTAGGGCTAGCGCCCCGCGGGGATACGCAGTATTTT
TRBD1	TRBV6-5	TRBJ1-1	CASSPGTGGTEAFF	TGTGCCAGCAGTCCAGGGACAGGGGGCACCGAAGCTTTCTTT